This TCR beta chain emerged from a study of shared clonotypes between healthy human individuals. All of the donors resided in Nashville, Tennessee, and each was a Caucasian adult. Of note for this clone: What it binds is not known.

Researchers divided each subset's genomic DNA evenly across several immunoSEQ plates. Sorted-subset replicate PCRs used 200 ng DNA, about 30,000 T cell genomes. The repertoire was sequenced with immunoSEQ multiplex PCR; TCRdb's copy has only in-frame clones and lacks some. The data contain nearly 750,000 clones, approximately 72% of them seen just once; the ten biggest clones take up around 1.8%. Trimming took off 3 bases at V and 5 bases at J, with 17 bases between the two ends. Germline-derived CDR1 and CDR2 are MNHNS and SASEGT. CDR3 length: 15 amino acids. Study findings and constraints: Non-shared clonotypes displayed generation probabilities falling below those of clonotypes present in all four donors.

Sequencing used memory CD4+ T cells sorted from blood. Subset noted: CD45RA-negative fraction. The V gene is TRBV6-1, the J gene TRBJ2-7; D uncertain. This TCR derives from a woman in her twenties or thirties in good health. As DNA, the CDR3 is TGTGCCAGCAGTGACTTGCAGCGTAAGAACCACGAGCAGTACTTC. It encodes CASSDLQRKNHEQYF.